This TCR beta chain was captured by sequencing in a study of cytomegalovirus exposure and HLA in healthy donors. The PCR used 60 Vbeta and 13 Jbeta primers. Here immunoSEQ multiplex PCR was the method, and the copy in TCRdb shows in-frame clones only, minus some. The repertoire holds roughly 150,000 clones, with nearly 80% as singletons. Trimming removed 4 bases at V and 1 base at J, with 10 bases between. Germline CDR1 is SGHDN and CDR2 is FVKESK. This CDR3 region has 15 residues. The chain links TRBV14 to TRBJ2-2, with D possibly TRBD2 on 7 matching bases. The origin of this receptor is a woman between 40 and 50 years old in good health and CMV-seronegative. The sample was PBMCs. The CDR3 protein is CASSRGGGNTGELFF. The CDR3 bases are TGTGCCAGCAGCCGCGGGGGCGGGAACACCGGGGAGCTGTTTTTT. Looking up the rest from reference TRBV14 and TRBJ2-2 gives the full variable domain: EAGVTQFPSHSVIEKGQTVTLRCDPISGHDNLYWYRRVMGKEIKFLLHFVKESKQDESGMPNNRFLAERTGGTYSTLKVQPAELEDSGVYFCASSRGGGNTGELFFGEGSRLTVL.